These 29 T cell receptor beta chains were sequenced from one sample in a study of immune characterization of retroperitoneal liposarcoma. TCRdb called the PCR reads again in MiXCR, with one record for every CDR3 protein. The sample comprises about 5,100 distinct CDR3 sequences, less than 35% of which are singletons, and under 30% rests with the top ten. The sequenced material came from tumor tissue. These receptors originate from a female donor with retroperitoneal liposarcoma.

This clonotype was seen more than once but under ten times. The V call is TRBV10-3, the J call TRBJ2-3; TRBD2 is a possible D gene (7 bases). V was shortened by 10 bases and J by 3 bases, with 17 bases between the two germline ends. The V gene's germline CDR1 is ENHRY and CDR2 SYGVKD. This CDR3 spans 14 amino acids. The CDR3 spells CATMTSQGTDTQYF. DNA of the CDR3: TGTGCCACCATGACTAGCCAGGGGACAGATACGCAGTATTTT.

This clonotype has only one observation. V gene TRBV6-6 combines with J gene TRBJ1-1; tentative D call: TRBD1 (5 bases). Germline-derived CDR1 and CDR2 are MNHNY and SVGAGI (reference sequence). Between the trimmed V and J ends, which lost 2 bases and 6 bases, there was a span of 7 bases. The CDR3 spans 12 residues. In DNA form, the CDR3 reads TGTGCCAGCAGTTACGGGGCAGCTGAAGCTTTCTTT. Its translation is CASSYGAAEAFF.

This clonotype is judged medium-sized. CDR3 residues: CASSLPGQIPKYNEQFF. CDR3 DNA: TGTGCCAGCAGTCTACCGGGACAGATCCCTAAGTACAATGAGCAGTTCTTC. The chain recombines TRBV27 with TRBJ2-1, with 7 bases matching TRBD1. The CDR3 has 17 residues. The ends lost 5 bases at V and 4 bases at J; junction bases unmatched: 14. Looked up from germline, CDR1 is MNHEY and CDR2 is SMNVEV (reference sequence).

The sample holds many counts of this clonotype. The chain uses TRBV11-2 and TRBJ2-7, with D possibly matching TRBD1 (7 bases). The CDR3 consists of 14 residues. The germline gives CDR1 SGHAT, CDR2 FQNNGV. Trimming removed 5 bases at V and 1 base at J, with 12 bases between. CDR3 in DNA: TGTGCCAGCAGCCCAGGGGGAGGATCCTACGAGCAGTACTTC. This translates into CASSPGGGSYEQYF.

The rearrangement joins TRBV6-1 to TRBJ2-1; TRBD2 matches at 7 bases. The last part of the DNA fits TRBJ2-7 better; the J call may be wrong. This CDR3 is built from 15 residues. Germline V gene sequence: CDR1 MNHNS, CDR2 SASEGT. The CDR3 DNA reads TGTGCCAGCAGTGCGCTAGCGGAATCCTACAATGAGCAGTACTTC. Its protein is CASSALAESYNEQYF.

The sample holds many counts of this clonotype. The V call is TRBV11-2, the J call TRBJ2-7; tentatively, D is TRBD2 (6 bases). This CDR3 spans 13 amino acids. Trimming removed 3 bases at V and 3 bases at J, with 9 bases between. From germline, CDR1 is SGHAT and CDR2 FQNNGV. Written as DNA, the CDR3 is TGTGCCAGCAGCTTCTTGGGGGGCTACGAGCAGTACTTC. Protein sequence: CASSFLGGYEQYF. The variable domain in full, completed from reference TRBV11-2 and TRBJ2-7, reads EAGVAQSPRYKIIEKRQSVAFWCNPISGHATLYWYQQILGQGPKLLIQFQNNGVVDDSQLPKDRFSAERLKGVDSTLKIQPAKLEDSAVYLCASSFLGGYEQYFGPGTRLTVT.

In its sample, this clonotype was seen many times. The chain links TRBV28 to TRBJ1-1; the match to TRBD1 covers 9 bases. Germline V gene lookup returns CDR1 MDHEN and CDR2 SYDVKM. Trimming at V came to 5 bases and at J to 5 bases, leaving 9 bases not matched to a gene. The CDR3 is made up of 15 amino acids. CDR3 nucleotide sequence: TGTGCCAGCAGTGAGCGGACAGGGGAGTGGACTGAAGCTTTCTTT. It yields the protein CASSERTGEWTEAFF.

By frequency in the sample, this clonotype is medium-sized. The chain combines TRBV7-2 with TRBJ2-1; TRBD1 is a possible D gene (6 bases). With 3 bases removed from V and 6 bases from J, the gap between germline ends came to 30 bases. The CDR3 has 20 residues. Germline CDR1 and CDR2: SGHTA and FQGNSA. The CDR3: CASSFMTGFSRWRPGNEQFF. The CDR3 bases are TGTGCCAGCAGCTTTATGACAGGTTTTTCCCGGTGGAGGCCCGGCAATGAGCAGTTCTTC.

The rearrangement joins TRBV6-8 to TRBJ1-6; D remains ambiguous. The CDR3 has 14 amino acids. Germline CDR1 and CDR2: MNHGY and SAAAGT. Trimming shortened V by 6 bases and J by 5 bases, and 11 bases separated the two germline ends. In nucleotides, the CDR3 is TGTGCCAGCAGCCTGGGATCTAATAATTCACCCCTCCACTTT. This sequence encodes CASSLGSNNSPLHF.

The gene calls are TRBV24-1 and TRBJ2-5, with 7 bases aligning to TRBD1. The J segment lost 1 base and the V segment lost 2 bases, leaving 3 bases of the junction unmatched. CDR1 and CDR2 from the germline V gene are KGHDR and SFDVKD. The CDR3 has 15 amino acids. The CDR3 here is CATSDSRTGQETQYF. In DNA, the CDR3 is TGTGCCACCAGTGATTCGAGGACAGGCCAAGAGACCCAGTACTTC.

The rearrangement links TRBV6-1 to TRBJ2-4, with TRBD2 identical over 7 bases. J gave up 7 bases and V 2 bases, and 5 bases lay outside the gene matches. This CDR3 is 14 amino acids long. Germline V lookup: CDR1 MNHNS, CDR2 SASEGT. The CDR3 loop is CASSEFGGTNIQYF. As DNA, the CDR3 is TGTGCCAGCAGTGAATTCGGGGGGACGAACATTCAGTACTTC.

This clonotype was counted a single time. V and J are TRBV3-1 and TRBJ2-1; 7 nucleotides match TRBD2. The J segment lost 4 bases and the V segment lost 3 bases, leaving 12 bases of the junction unmatched. The CDR3 has 17 residues. In germline, CDR1 is LGHDT, CDR2 YNNKEL (reference sequence). This chain's CDR3 is CASSHLTSAETYNEQFF. CDR3 nucleotides: TGTGCCAGCAGCCACCTTACTAGCGCAGAAACTTACAATGAGCAGTTCTTC.

This clonotype was counted a few times. DNA of the CDR3: TGTGCCAGCAGTTACACGGGACAGAGCGGCGAGACCCAGTACTTC. Protein: CASSYTGQSGETQYF. The rearrangement links TRBV6-5 to TRBJ2-5, with 7 bases aligning to TRBD1. The germline CDR1 and CDR2 sequences are MNHEY and SVGAGI. The ends lost 2 bases at V and 5 bases at J; junction bases unmatched: 8. The CDR3 has 15 residues.

The rearrangement joins TRBV4-1 to TRBJ2-5; 10 bases are a match to TRBD1. Germline V gives CDR1 MGHRA, CDR2 YSYEKL. V shed 0 bases and J 2 bases; nucleotides not matched to a gene: 6. The CDR3 consists of 17 residues. Here the CDR3 reads CASSQEAGTGVQETQYF. The CDR3 DNA follows: TGCGCCAGCAGCCAAGAAGCCGGGACAGGGGTTCAAGAGACCCAGTACTTC.

The genes are TRBV20-1 and TRBJ2-5; TRBD2 matches at 11 bases. The length of the CDR3 is 15 residues. CDR1 and CDR2 from the germline V gene are DFQATT and SNEGSKA (reference sequence). The V segment lost 6 bases and the J segment 2 bases; nucleotides outside the gene matches: 8. CDR3 region: CSAPGLAGGQETQYF. DNA for the CDR3: TGCAGTGCCCCAGGACTAGCGGGCGGTCAAGAGACCCAGTACTTC.

In its sample, this clonotype is medium-sized. This chain uses TRBV6-1 with TRBJ2-5; the D gene could be TRBD1 or TRBD2 (5 bases each). CDR3 length: 14 amino acids. Trimming removed 1 base from V and 5 bases from J, with 11 bases in between. From germline, CDR1 is MNHNS and CDR2 SASEGT. The CDR3 DNA follows: TGTGCCAGCAGTGAAGGTGGGACCCTGGAGACCCAGTACTTC. It is translated as CASSEGGTLETQYF.

This clonotype was counted a few times. This sequence may be a read error, since a much larger clone differs from it by one base. This chain connects TRBV6-1 to TRBJ2-1, with D perhaps TRBD2 (6 bases). From germline, CDR1 is MNHNS and CDR2 SASEGT. Trimming shortened V by 7 bases and J by 10 bases, and 20 bases separated the two germline ends. This CDR3 has 14 amino acids. The CDR3 DNA is TGTGCCAGCAAAACTAGCCGATCGGGTCCCGAGCAGTTCTTC. It yields the protein CASKTSRSGPEQFF.

As for this clonotype: A much larger clone differs by one base, so this may be a read error. The genes are TRBV3-1 and TRBJ2-5; D gene unclear. The germline V and J ends were trimmed by 1 base and 11 bases, with 14 bases remaining between them. CDR3 length: 13 residues. Per germline, CDR1 LGHDT and CDR2 YNNKEL (reference sequence). CDR3 loop: CASSQVLLGEQYF. As DNA, the CDR3 is TGTGCCAGCAGCCAAGTTTTATTAGGTGAGCAGTACTTC.

The V call is TRBV6-1, the J call TRBJ2-1; the match to TRBD2 covers 7 bases. Germline V gene data show CDR1 as MNHNS and CDR2 as SASEGT. V shed 3 bases, J shed 3 bases, and the junction held 8 bases outside the gene matches. The CDR3 runs to 16 residues. In DNA form, the CDR3 reads TGTGCCAGCAGTGACCTTCGGCTAGCGGACTACAATGAGCAGTTCTTC. Amino acids: CASSDLRLADYNEQFF.

This CDR3 is CASSLHGTQQFF. DNA for the CDR3: TGTGCCAGCAGCTTACATGGGACTCAGCAGTTCTTC. V usage is TRBV7-2 and J usage is TRBJ2-1, with D perhaps TRBD2 (6 bases). CDR3 length: 12 residues. The ends were cut back, 2 bases at V and 11 bases at J, with 10 bases in the middle. Germline V gives CDR1 SGHTA, CDR2 FQGNSA.

The chain couples TRBV12-3 or TRBV12-4 to TRBJ2-1; 7 bases match TRBD1. Near its end, the DNA agrees better with TRBJ2-5, so the J call may be wrong. The CDR3 consists of 14 residues. CDR3: CASSIRDSGETQYF. CDR3 in DNA: TGTGCCAGCAGTATCCGGGACAGTGGAGAGACCCAGTACTTC.

This clonotype is judged medium-sized. The J gene is TRBJ2-3, the V gene TRBV10-2; TRBD2 aligns across 7 bases. Germline assignment: CDR1 WSHSY and CDR2 SAAADI. J was trimmed by 1 base and V by 0 bases; bases with no gene match: 1. The CDR3 sequence is 15 residues long. CDR3 bases: TGCGCCAGCAGTGAGTCGGGACTACGCACAGATACGCAGTATTTT. It translates to CASSESGLRTDTQYF.

This clonotype was observed at least ten times. The CDR3 nucleotides are TGTGCCAGCAGTTTAGCTAGCACAGATACGCAGTATTTT. Protein: CASSLASTDTQYF. The chain couples TRBV7-3 to TRBJ2-3; D is ambiguous. This CDR3 is built from 13 residues. V was cut by 6 bases and J by 0 bases, with 7 bases left in between. Germline-derived CDR1 and CDR2 are SGHTA and FQGTGA.

The rearrangement links TRBV6-1 to TRBJ2-3; weak D call: TRBD2 (6 bases). V dropped 5 bases and J dropped 6 bases, with 15 bases sitting between them. The CDR3 contains 14 residues. The V gene's germline CDR1 is MNHNS and CDR2 SASEGT. This CDR3 reads CASSPRGFWDTQYF. The CDR3, as DNA: TGTGCCAGCAGTCCGCGGGGCTTTTGGGATACGCAGTATTTT.

The V and J genes are TRBV4-1 and TRBJ1-2; D is possibly TRBD1 (6 bases). Germline V gives CDR1 MGHRA, CDR2 YSYEKL. The CDR3 contains 15 residues. The germline V and J ends were trimmed by 4 bases and 4 bases, with 16 bases remaining between them. The CDR3 loop reads CASSLYIQGGYGYTF. The CDR3 DNA sequence: TGCGCCAGCAGCCTCTATATACAGGGAGGCTATGGCTACACCTTC.

Within the sample, this clonotype is medium-sized. The CDR3 loop is CASSEKFLIFSSYEQFF. CDR3 nucleotides: TGTGCCAGCAGTGAAAAGTTCCTTATCTTCAGCTCCTACGAGCAGTTCTTC. The chain links TRBV6-1 to TRBJ2-1, with no clear D. The CDR3 is 17 residues long. Trimming took 2 bases from V and 10 from J, leaving 24 bases between them. The germline V gene has CDR1 MNHNS and CDR2 SASEGT.

The chain joins TRBV27 to TRBJ2-2; D may be TRBD1 (5 bases). Looked up from germline, CDR1 is MNHEY and CDR2 is SMNVEV (reference sequence). The length of the CDR3 is 16 residues. Trimming pared 7 bases from V and 6 bases from J, leaving 21 bases between. CDR3 residues: CASTFGASTASGELFF. The CDR3 bases are TGTGCCAGCACTTTTGGGGCATCCACCGCCTCCGGGGAGCTGTTTTTT.

This clonotype was seen repeatedly, ten times or more. This chain connects TRBV12-3 or TRBV12-4 to TRBJ1-3; D unclear. Trimming removed 0 bases at V and 1 base at J, with 10 bases between. The CDR3 length is 16 residues. CDR3 coding DNA: TGTGCCAGCAGTTTAGCGTCGGGAGGATCTGGAAACACCATATATTTT. Amino acid sequence: CASSLASGGSGNTIYF.

By frequency in the sample, this clonotype is medium-sized. The V and J genes are TRBV27 and TRBJ2-1; D uncertain. The CDR3 contains 15 residues. Germline assignment: CDR1 MNHEY and CDR2 SMNVEV (reference sequence). V was shortened by 2 bases and J by 4 bases, with 12 bases between the two germline ends. The CDR3 sequence is CASSLGFEAYNEQFF. Here the CDR3 DNA reads TGTGCCAGCAGTTTAGGGTTTGAGGCTTACAATGAGCAGTTCTTC.